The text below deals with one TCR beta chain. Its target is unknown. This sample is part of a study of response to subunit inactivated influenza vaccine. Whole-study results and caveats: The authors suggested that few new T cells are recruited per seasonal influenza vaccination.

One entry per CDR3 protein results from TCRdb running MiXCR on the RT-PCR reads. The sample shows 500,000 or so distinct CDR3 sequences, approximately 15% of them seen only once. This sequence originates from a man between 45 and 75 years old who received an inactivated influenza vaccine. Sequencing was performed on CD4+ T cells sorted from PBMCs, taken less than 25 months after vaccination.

CDR3 sequence (DNA): TGTGCCAGCAGCTTCGGGCCAGCAGCAAACACTGAAGCTTTCTTT. It codes for CASSFGPAANTEAFF. The gene calls are TRBV5-5 and TRBJ1-1, with D unclear. From germline, CDR1 is SGHKS and CDR2 YYEKEE (reference sequence). The CDR3 has 15 amino acids. Between the trimmed V and J ends, which lost 2 bases and 2 bases, there was a span of 13 bases.